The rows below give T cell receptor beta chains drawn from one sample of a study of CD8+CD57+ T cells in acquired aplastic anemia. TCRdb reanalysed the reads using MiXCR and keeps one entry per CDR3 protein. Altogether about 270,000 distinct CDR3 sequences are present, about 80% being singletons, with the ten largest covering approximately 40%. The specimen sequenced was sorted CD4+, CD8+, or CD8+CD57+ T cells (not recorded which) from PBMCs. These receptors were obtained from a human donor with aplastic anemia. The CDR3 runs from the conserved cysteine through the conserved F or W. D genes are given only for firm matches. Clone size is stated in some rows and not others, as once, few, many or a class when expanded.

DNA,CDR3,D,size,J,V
TGTGCCAGCAGCTTAGTACGCGCTAGGGTGACCTATGAATTC,CASSLVRARVTYEF,NA,NA,TRBJ2-5,TRBV7-9
TGCAGTGCTAGTGAGGGCATAGCCATGAAGCCCCAGCATTTT,CSASEGIAMKPQHF,NA,NA,TRBJ1-5,TRBV20-1
TGTGCCAGCAGCTTAGATCTGACAGAATACAATGAGCAGTTCTTC,CASSLDLTEYNEQFF,NA,NA,TRBJ2-1,TRBV11-3
TGCAGCGTTCGACTAGCGGGGTACGAGCAGTACTTC,CSVRLAGYEQYF,TRBD2,medium-sized,TRBJ2-7,TRBV29-1
TGCGCCAGCAGCTTGGGAGATTTGAACACTGAAGCTTTCTTT,CASSLGDLNTEAFF,NA,NA,TRBJ1-1,TRBV5-1
TGTAGCGGCAGCGTAGGGTCAGATACGCAGTATTTT,CSGSVGSDTQYF,NA,NA,TRBJ2-3,TRBV2
TGTGCCAGCTCACCAAGAGGCCAGTCACTTTGGAATGAGCAGTTCTTC,CASSPRGQSLWNEQFF,NA,many,TRBJ2-1,TRBV18
TGTGCCAGCGGCTTAGGGGGCACAGATACGCAGGATGCTTTCTTT,CASGLGGTDTQDAFF,TRBD1,NA,TRBJ1-1,TRBV2
TGTGCCAGCAGCGATGGGGCAGTTACGCAGTATTTTTTC,CASSDGAVTQYFF,NA,NA,TRBJ2-1,TRBV9
TGCAGCGTATCGGGGGGTAGCTACGGGGCCAACGTCCTGACTTTC,CSVSGGSYGANVLTF,TRBD2,NA,TRBJ2-6,TRBV29-1
TGTGCCAGCAACTATTATTCAGAGACCCAGTACTTC,CASNYYSETQYF,NA,NA,TRBJ2-5,TRBV4-2
TGCGCCAGCAGCCATGGACAGGGCGCCGACTATGGCTACACCTTC,CASSHGQGADYGYTF,TRBD1,NA,TRBJ1-2,TRBV5-4
TGCGCCAGCAGCCAAGATCCAGGCACCCAGGGCGCTTTCTTT,CASSQDPGTQGAFF,NA,NA,TRBJ1-1,TRBV4-3
TGTGCCAGCAGCTTTGAAAGAAACGGGGGGGGCGATGACGAGCAGTACTTC,CASSFERNGGGDDEQYF,TRBD2,NA,TRBJ2-7,TRBV7-9
TGTGCCAGCAGTTATCAAGCGGAGCAGTTCTTC,CASSYQAEQFF,NA,NA,TRBJ2-1,TRBV25-1
TGTGCCACCAGCAGAGGCTGCGCGCAAGAGAACAAGTACTTC,CATSRGCAQENKYF,NA,NA,TRBJ2-5,TRBV7-3
TGTGCCAGCAGTTCCTCAGCGGATCAGCCCCAGCATTTT,CASSSSADQPQHF,NA,NA,TRBJ1-5,TRBV7-6
TGTGCCAGCAGCTTAGGTGGGGTTAGCGGGCTCGTATATGGCTACACCTTC,CASSLGGVSGLVYGYTF,NA,NA,TRBJ1-2,TRBV7-9
TGTGCCAGCAGCTTAGGGGCGGTCAAAGAGACCCAGTACTTC,CASSLGAVKETQYF,NA,NA,TRBJ2-5,TRBV11-3
TGTGCCAGCAGTATAGCCGGAAGCTCCGACGAGCAGTACTTC,CASSIAGSSDEQYF,NA,NA,TRBJ2-7,TRBV7-8
TGTGCCAGCAGCTTATCCGGAAGCCACAATACGCAGTATTTC,CASSLSGSHNTQYF,NA,NA,TRBJ2-1,TRBV7-8
TGTGCCAGCAGCCTGACAGGTTCTTCCTACGGCTACACCTTC,CASSLTGSSYGYTF,NA,once,TRBJ1-2,TRBV6-5
TGTGCCAGTAGTATTGAGGCAGTCCATTCAGATACGCAGTATTTT,CASSIEAVHSDTQYF,NA,NA,TRBJ2-3,TRBV19
TGTACCAGCGGACTCGCGGGCACAGATACGCAGTATTTT,CTSGLAGTDTQYF,NA,NA,TRBJ2-3,TRBV2
TGTGCCAGCCAAAGTGTAGTAGCGGGGGGGCCGGTAAATGAGCAGTTCTTC,CASQSVVAGGPVNEQFF,TRBD2,few,TRBJ2-1,TRBV27
TGTGCCAACGAGGTAGGGGCGTACCTCGATGCACCTTACTTT,CANEVGAYLDAPYF,NA,NA,TRBJ1-1,TRBV7-9
TGTGCCAGCAGTTTTGCGGGTATCTATGGGGCCAACGTCCTGACTTTC,CASSFAGIYGANVLTF,NA,NA,TRBJ2-6,TRBV2
TGCAGTGCTAGTAAGGCCCTTAGCAATCGACAGCCCCAGCATTTT,CSASKALSNRQPQHF,NA,NA,TRBJ1-5,TRBV20-1
TGTGCCAGTAGTCTAGCTGGCGGAACCGACCAGGAGCAGCAGTTCTTC,CASSLAGGTDQEQQFF,NA,NA,TRBJ2-1,TRBV19
TGTGCCAGCAGTGTCGGACCAATCACAGATACGCAGTATTTT,CASSVGPITDTQYF,NA,NA,TRBJ2-3,TRBV25-1
TGTGCCAGTAGTATAGATCGGACAGGGGACGAGCAGTACTTC,CASSIDRTGDEQYF,TRBD1,NA,TRBJ2-7,TRBV19
TGTGCCAGCAGTCGGTATCTTAGGGACGCCCCGAGCAATGAGCAGTTCTTC,CASSRYLRDAPSNEQFF,NA,once,TRBJ2-1,TRBV12-3/TRBV12-4
TGTGCCAGCAGCTTAGCTGGAGGACGCGATACGGAGGCTTTCTTT,CASSLAGGRDTEAFF,NA,NA,TRBJ1-1,TRBV7-8
NA,CASGQAGNIQYFDF,NA,once,TRBJ2-7,TRBV9
TGTGCCAGCACCCAAGTCGATACGCAGTATTTT,CASTQVDTQYF,NA,NA,TRBJ2-3,TRBV2
TGCAGTGCCAGCAGTTGGGGACGGGTTCTTGGCACTGAAGCTTTCTTT,CSASSWGRVLGTEAFF,NA,few,TRBJ1-1,TRBV20-1
TGTGCCAGCAGCTTAGCTCCAGGTGGCGATACGCACCACTTT,CASSLAPGGDTHHF,NA,NA,TRBJ2-3,TRBV7-3
TGTGCCACCAGGGTGACAAAGAACACTGAAGCTTTCTTT,CATRVTKNTEAFF,NA,once,TRBJ1-1,TRBV15
TGTGCCAGCAGCTTTCAAAGAAGCGGCGGTTACGAGCAGTTT,CASSFQRSGGYEQF,NA,NA,TRBJ2-3,TRBV7-9
TGTGCCAGCACCTTAGGGAGAGCCCGCGGGACCCAGTACTTC,CASTLGRARGTQYF,NA,NA,TRBJ2-5,TRBV7-8
TGTGCCAGCAGCTTAGCGGGAGGACCCTATAATCAGCATTTCTTC,CASSLAGGPYNQHFF,NA,NA,TRBJ2-1,TRBV7-2
TGTGCCAGCAGCTACGGAGCGGGGGACGAGCAGTACTTC,CASSYGAGDEQYF,TRBD2,NA,TRBJ2-7,TRBV11-2
TGCGCCAGCAGCTTGGAACTAGCGGGGGCGCAGTATTTT,CASSLELAGAQYF,TRBD2,NA,TRBJ2-3,TRBV5-1
TGCGCCAGCAGCTTAGATGGAGGAGGACGTCAGCCGCATTTT,CASSLDGGGRQPHF,NA,NA,TRBJ2-3,TRBV7-9
TGTGCCAGCAGCCCCGGTGGGGAGCAAGAGACCCAGTACTTC,CASSPGGEQETQYF,NA,NA,TRBJ2-5,TRBV5-4
TGTGCCAGCACTCAAGGGGGCACAGATACGCAGTATTTT,CASTQGGTDTQYF,NA,NA,TRBJ2-3,TRBV13
TGTGCCGGCCGAGGGGCTCCGGGGGAAACAGTGTTTTTT,CAGRGAPGETVFF,NA,NA,TRBJ1-4,TRBV7-3